Here is one TCR beta chain with its context. The antigen is undetermined. The record originates from a study of cytomegalovirus exposure and HLA in healthy donors. The study's findings and limits: A likely sequencing artifact accounted for one observed cluster of highly shared sequence variants. Indistinguishable V segments such as TRBV6-2 and TRBV6-3 were excluded.

The germline gives CDR1 SGHDT, CDR2 YYEEEE. Trimming took 6 bases from V and 5 from J, leaving 17 bases between them. The CDR3 loop spans 14 amino acids. The PCR ran on 60 Vbeta and 13 Jbeta primers. Only in-frame clones appear in the TCRdb table, and some are missing; sequencing was by immunoSEQ multiplex PCR. The data contain under 200,000 clones, 75% of them seen just once; the ten biggest clones take up 2.5% to 3%. The material sequenced was PBMCs. V gene TRBV5-6 combines with J gene TRBJ1-1; D gene uncertain. The origin of this receptor is a woman aged 45-59 years in good health and CMV-seropositive. For the CDR3, the DNA is TGTGCCAGCACAAAGACTTGGGCGGGTACTGAAGCTTTCTTT. Its protein is CASTKTWAGTEAFF.